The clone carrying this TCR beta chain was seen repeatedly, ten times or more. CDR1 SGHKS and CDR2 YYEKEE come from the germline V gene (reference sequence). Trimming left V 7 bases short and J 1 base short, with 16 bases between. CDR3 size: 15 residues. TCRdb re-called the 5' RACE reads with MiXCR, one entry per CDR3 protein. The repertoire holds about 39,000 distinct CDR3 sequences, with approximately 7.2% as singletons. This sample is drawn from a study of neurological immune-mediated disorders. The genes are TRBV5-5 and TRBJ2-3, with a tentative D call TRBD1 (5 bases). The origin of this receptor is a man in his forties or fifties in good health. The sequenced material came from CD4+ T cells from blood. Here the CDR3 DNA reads TGTGCCAGCGAATTTCAGGGTGTGGGCACAGATACGCAGTATTTT. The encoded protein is CASEFQGVGTDTQYF.